These 2 T cell receptor beta chains were all obtained from the same sample, sequenced in a study of CD8 T cells in ankylosing spondylitis. TCRdb re-analysed the 5' RACE reads in MiXCR, keeping a single row per CDR3 protein. The sample yields fewer than 130,000 distinct CDR3 sequences, 20% to 30% seen once. Sequenced sample: synovial fluid, either unsorted or a sorted T cell fraction (not recorded which). The receptor set was obtained from a male donor with ankylosing spondylitis.

The table lists this clonotype with a count of one. The chain combines TRBV29-1 with TRBJ2-1, with a weak D call TRBD1 (6 bases). CDR1 is SQVTM, CDR2 ANQGSEA, per germline. V was shortened by 0 bases and J by 9 bases, with 9 bases between the two germline ends. This CDR3 is built from 12 residues. The CDR3, as DNA: TGCAGCGTTGAAGAGTCAGGGGCTGAGCAGTTCTTC. It encodes CSVEESGAEQFF.

The chain uses TRBV20-1 and TRBJ1-2; D gene unclear. CDR1 and CDR2 from the germline V gene are DFQATT and SNEGSKA (reference sequence). CDR3 length: 13 residues. The germline V and J ends were trimmed by 3 bases and 0 bases, with 8 bases remaining between them. The CDR3 DNA is TGCAGTGCTAGTGGCACCACTAACTATGGCTACACCTTC. This gives the protein CSASGTTNYGYTF.